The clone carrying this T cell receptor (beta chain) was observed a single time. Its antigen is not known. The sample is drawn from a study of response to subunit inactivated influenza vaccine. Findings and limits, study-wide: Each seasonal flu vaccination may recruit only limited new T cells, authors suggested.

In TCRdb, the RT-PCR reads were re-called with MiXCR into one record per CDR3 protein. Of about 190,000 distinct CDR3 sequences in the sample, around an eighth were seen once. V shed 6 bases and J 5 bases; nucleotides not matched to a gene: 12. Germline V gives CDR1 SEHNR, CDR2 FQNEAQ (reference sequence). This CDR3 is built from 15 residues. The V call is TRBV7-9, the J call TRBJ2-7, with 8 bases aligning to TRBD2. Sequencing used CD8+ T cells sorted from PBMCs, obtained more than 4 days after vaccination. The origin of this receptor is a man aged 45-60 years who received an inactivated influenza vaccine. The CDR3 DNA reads TGTGCCAGCAGTTACCCGGGGGGGTGGAAAGACGAGCAGTACTTC. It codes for CASSYPGGWKDEQYF.